This TCR beta chain stems from a study of early T cells in non-severe SARS-CoV-2 infection. Study information: Chains from this unsorted whole-blood bulk RNA could not be paired.

Unique molecular identifiers were added to individual cDNA molecules. TCRdb redid the calling of the 5' RACE reads with MiXCR, one entry per CDR3 protein. The table includes about 76,000 distinct CDR3 sequences, 15% to 17% detected once. CDR3 length equals 15 residues. The V gene lost 3 bases and the J gene lost 5 bases, with 17 bases spanning the gap. Germline V gene sequence: CDR1 DFQATT, CDR2 SNEGSKA (reference sequence). The rearrangement links TRBV20-1 to TRBJ2-4; no clear D. The TCR sequence derives from an adult who was a healthcare worker with PCR-confirmed SARS-CoV-2 infection or an uninfected control (not recorded which). The sequencing sample was made of whole blood. CDR3 protein: CSASSLGRFQNIQYF. CDR3 bases: TGCAGTGCTAGCTCCCTGGGCAGGTTCCAAAACATTCAGTACTTC.